These T cell receptor beta chains were read from a single sample in a study of cytomegalovirus exposure and HLA in healthy donors. Produced via immunoSEQ multiplex PCR; TCRdb's table is partial and in-frame only. Among approximately 110,000 clones, 65% to 85% were seen once, and the ten largest hold about 5.3%. The sequenced sample was PBMCs. Receptors originate from a male donor in good health and CMV-seronegative. The CDR3 runs from the conserved cysteine through the conserved F or W. The order of the fields is V gene, D gene, clone size, J gene, CDR3 protein, CDR3 DNA. A D gene is named only where the DNA matches it firmly. Part of the rows lack a size; the others show once, few, many or a class for expanded clones.

>TRBV5-1|NA|once|TRBJ2-1
CASSLNQAEQFF
TGCGCCAGCAGCTTGAATCAGGCTGAGCAGTTCTTC
>TRBV5-4|TRBD2|NA|TRBJ2-5
CASSLGRAQETQYF
TGTGCCAGCAGCTTAGGGAGGGCCCAAGAGACCCAGTACTTC
>TRBV11-3|TRBD2|NA|TRBJ2-1
CASSPPGRAYEQFF
TGTGCCAGCAGCCCACCCGGGAGGGCCTATGAGCAGTTCTTC
>TRBV10-3|NA|NA|TRBJ2-5
CAISESNALPGLSIPETQYF
TGTGCCATCAGTGAGTCGAACGCCCTACCGGGACTCAGTATCCCAGAGACCCAGTACTTC
>TRBV19|NA|NA|TRBJ1-2
CAGKEPGHGYTF
TGTGCCGGAAAGGAACCAGGTCATGGCTACACCTTC
>TRBV5-4|NA|NA|TRBJ2-4
CASSQDGGRSTSKNIQYF
TGTGCCAGCAGCCAAGACGGAGGCAGGAGCACGAGCAAAAACATTCAGTACTTC
>TRBV5-4|TRBD2|NA|TRBJ2-5
CASSPGLAGEVTQYF
TGTGCCAGCAGCCCGGGACTAGCGGGAGAGGTGACCCAGTACTTC
>TRBV28|NA|NA|TRBJ1-2
CASSLGWGVTYGYTF
TGTGCCAGCAGTTTAGGTTGGGGGGTGACCTATGGCTACACCTTC
>TRBV27|NA|NA|TRBJ2-4
CASSSRDTVNIQYF
TGTGCCAGCAGTAGCCGGGACACCGTAAACATTCAGTACTTC
>TRBV7-3|TRBD1|NA|TRBJ2-1
CASRETGKAEQFF
TGTGCCAGCAGGGAGACAGGGAAGGCTGAGCAGTTCTTC